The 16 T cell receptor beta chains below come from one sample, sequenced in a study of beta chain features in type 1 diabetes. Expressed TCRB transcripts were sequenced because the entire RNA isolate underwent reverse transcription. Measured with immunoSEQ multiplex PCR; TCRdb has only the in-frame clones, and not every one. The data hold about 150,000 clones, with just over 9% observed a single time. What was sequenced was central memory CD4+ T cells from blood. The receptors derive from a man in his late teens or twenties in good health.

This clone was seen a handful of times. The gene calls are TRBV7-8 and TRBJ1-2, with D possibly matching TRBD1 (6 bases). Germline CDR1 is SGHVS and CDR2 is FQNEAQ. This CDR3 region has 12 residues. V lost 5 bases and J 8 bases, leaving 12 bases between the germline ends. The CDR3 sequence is CASSEQGYGYTF. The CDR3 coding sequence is TGTGCCAGCAGCGAACAGGGATACGGCTACACCTTC.

The CDR3 sequence: CAISESTQGQSNQPQHF. The CDR3 DNA follows: TGTGCCATCAGTGAGTCGACTCAAGGACAGAGCAATCAGCCCCAGCATTTT. The chain joins TRBV10-3 to TRBJ1-5; D might be TRBD1 (6 bases). The germline V and J ends were trimmed by 0 bases and 1 base, with 13 bases remaining between them. CDR1 and CDR2 from the germline V gene are ENHRY and SYGVKD. The CDR3 is 17 residues long.

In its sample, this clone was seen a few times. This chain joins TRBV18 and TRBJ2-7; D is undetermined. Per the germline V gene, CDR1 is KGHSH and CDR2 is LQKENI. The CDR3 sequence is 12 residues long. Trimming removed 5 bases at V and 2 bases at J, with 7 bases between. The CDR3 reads CASSGSAYEQYF. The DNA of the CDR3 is TGTGCCAGCTCAGGCAGCGCCTACGAGCAGTACTTC. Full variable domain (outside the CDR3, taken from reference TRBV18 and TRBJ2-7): NAGVMQNPRHLVRRRGQEARLRCSPMKGHSHVYWYRQLPEEGLKFMVYLQKENIIDESGMPKERFSAEFPKEGPSILRIQQVVRGDSAAYFCASSGSAYEQYFGPGTRLTVT.

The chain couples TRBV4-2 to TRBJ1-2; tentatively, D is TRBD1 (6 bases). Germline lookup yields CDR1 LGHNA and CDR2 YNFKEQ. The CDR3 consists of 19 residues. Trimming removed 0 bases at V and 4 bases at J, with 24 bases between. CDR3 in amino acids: CASSQDPHTRGGAVYGYTF. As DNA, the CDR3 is TGTGCCAGCAGCCAAGACCCACACACAAGGGGGGGCGCAGTCTATGGCTACACCTTC.

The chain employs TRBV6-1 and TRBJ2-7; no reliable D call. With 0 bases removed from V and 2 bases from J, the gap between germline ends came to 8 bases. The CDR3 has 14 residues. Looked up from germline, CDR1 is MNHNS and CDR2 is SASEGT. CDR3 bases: TGTGCCAGCAGTGAAGCGCAGGAAGCCTACGAGCAGTACTTC. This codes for CASSEAQEAYEQYF.

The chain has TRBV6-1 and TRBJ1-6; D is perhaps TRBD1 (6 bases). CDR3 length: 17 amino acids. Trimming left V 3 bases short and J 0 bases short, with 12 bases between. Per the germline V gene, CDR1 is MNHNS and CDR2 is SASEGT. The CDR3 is CASSEDRPSSYNSPLHF. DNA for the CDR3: TGTGCCAGCAGTGAGGACAGACCGAGCTCCTATAATTCACCCCTCCACTTT.

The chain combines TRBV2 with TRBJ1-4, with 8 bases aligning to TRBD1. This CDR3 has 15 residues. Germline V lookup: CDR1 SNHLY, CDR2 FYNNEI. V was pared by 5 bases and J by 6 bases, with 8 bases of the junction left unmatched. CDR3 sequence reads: CASSSGQGGYEKLFF. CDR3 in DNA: TGTGCCAGCAGTTCCGGACAGGGCGGTTATGAAAAACTGTTTTTT.

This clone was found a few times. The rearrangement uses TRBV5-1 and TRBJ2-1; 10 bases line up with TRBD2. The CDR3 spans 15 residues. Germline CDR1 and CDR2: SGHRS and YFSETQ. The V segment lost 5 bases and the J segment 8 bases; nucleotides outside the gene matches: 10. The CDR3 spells CASSSAGGPWDEQFF. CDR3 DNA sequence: TGCGCCAGCAGTTCAGCGGGGGGGCCTTGGGATGAGCAGTTCTTC.

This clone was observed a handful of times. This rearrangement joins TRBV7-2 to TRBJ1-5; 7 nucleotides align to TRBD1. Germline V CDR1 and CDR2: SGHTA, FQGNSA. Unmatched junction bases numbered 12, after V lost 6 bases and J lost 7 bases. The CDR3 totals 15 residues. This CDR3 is CASSSDRVGQQPQHF. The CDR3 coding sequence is TGTGCCAGCAGTTCCGACAGGGTGGGTCAGCAGCCCCAGCATTTT.

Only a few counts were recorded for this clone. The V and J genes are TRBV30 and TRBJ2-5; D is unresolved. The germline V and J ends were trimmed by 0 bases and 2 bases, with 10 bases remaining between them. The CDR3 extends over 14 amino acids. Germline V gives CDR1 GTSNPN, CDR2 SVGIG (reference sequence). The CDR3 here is CAWSVHRSQETQYF. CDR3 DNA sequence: TGTGCCTGGAGTGTACACCGATCTCAAGAGACCCAGTACTTC.

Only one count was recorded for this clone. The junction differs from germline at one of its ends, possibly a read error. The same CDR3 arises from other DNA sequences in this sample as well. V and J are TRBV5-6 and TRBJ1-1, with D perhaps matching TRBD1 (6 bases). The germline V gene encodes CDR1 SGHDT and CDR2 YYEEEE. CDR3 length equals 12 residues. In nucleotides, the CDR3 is TGTGCCAGTAGCTTGGAGGGGGACGAAGCTTTCTTT. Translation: CASSLEGDEAFF.

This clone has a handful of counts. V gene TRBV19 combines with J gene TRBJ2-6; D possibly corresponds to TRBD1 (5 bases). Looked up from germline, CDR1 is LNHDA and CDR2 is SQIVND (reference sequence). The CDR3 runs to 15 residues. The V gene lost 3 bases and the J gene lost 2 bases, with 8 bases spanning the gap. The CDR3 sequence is CASSIYRTGANVLTF. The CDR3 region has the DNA TGTGCCAGTAGTATTTACAGGACTGGGGCCAACGTCCTGACTTTC.

As DNA, the CDR3 is TGTGCCAGCAGCCAAGATAGTCGGCAGGGCACCGGGGAGCTGTTTTTT. Encoded protein: CASSQDSRQGTGELFF. The chain joins TRBV4-2 to TRBJ2-2; possibly TRBD1 for D (5 bases). The CDR3 runs 16 residues. V lost 0 bases and J lost 4, with 12 bases in between. Germline V gene sequence: CDR1 LGHNA, CDR2 YNFKEQ.

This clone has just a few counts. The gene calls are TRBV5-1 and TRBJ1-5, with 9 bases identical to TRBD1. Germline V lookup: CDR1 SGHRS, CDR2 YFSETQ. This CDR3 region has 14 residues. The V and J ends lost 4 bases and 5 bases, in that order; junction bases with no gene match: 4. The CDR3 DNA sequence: TGCGCCAGCAGCAATGGGACAGGGTATCAGCCCCAGCATTTT. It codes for CASSNGTGYQPQHF.

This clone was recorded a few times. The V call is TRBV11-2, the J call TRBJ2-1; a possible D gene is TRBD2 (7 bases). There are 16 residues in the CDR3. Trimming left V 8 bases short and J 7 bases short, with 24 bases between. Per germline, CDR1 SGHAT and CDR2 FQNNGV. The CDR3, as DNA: TGTGCCAGCGGACCTTGGAGGGGGGGGGTTGGGAATGAGCAGTTCTTC. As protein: CASGPWRGGVGNEQFF.

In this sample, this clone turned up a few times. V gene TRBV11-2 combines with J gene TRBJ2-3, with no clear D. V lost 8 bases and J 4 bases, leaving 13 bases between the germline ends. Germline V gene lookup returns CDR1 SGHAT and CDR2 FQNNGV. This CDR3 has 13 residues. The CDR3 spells CASAPRLADTQYF. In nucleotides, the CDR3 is TGTGCCAGCGCCCCGCGCCTAGCAGATACGCAGTATTTT. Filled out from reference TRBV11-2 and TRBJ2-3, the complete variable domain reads EAGVAQSPRYKIIEKRQSVAFWCNPISGHATLYWYQQILGQGPKLLIQFQNNGVVDDSQLPKDRFSAERLKGVDSTLKIQPAKLEDSAVYLCASAPRLADTQYFGPGTRLTVL.